This entry concerns a single TCR beta chain. These data are taken from a study of control samples from healthy donors and cancer patients. With V trimmed by 1 base and J by 8 bases, 7 bases remained unmatched. This CDR3 comprises 15 residues. Germline assignment: CDR1 SGHAT and CDR2 FQNNGV. Repertoires were generated with immunoSEQ multiplex PCR, while TCRdb's copy carries only in-frame clones and drops some. The sample records about 200,000 clones, about 89% being singletons. This TCR came from a man under 40 in good health. The source material was blood. V usage is TRBV11-2 and J usage is TRBJ1-1, with 10 bases fitting TRBD1. The CDR3 spells CASSLGQGARSEAFF. The CDR3 nucleotides read TGTGCCAGCAGCTTAGGACAGGGGGCGCGATCCGAAGCTTTCTTT. The whole variable domain, filled in from reference TRBV11-2 and TRBJ1-1, reads EAGVAQSPRYKIIEKRQSVAFWCNPISGHATLYWYQQILGQGPKLLIQFQNNGVVDDSQLPKDRFSAERLKGVDSTLKIQPAKLEDSAVYLCASSLGQGARSEAFFGQGTRLTVV.